A selection of T cell receptor beta chains follows, all from one sample in a study of control samples from healthy donors and cancer patients. Data came from immunoSEQ multiplex PCR; TCRdb stores just in-frame clones and leaves some out. The profile shows about 130,000 clones, around nine tenths of them singletons. Sequences were obtained from blood. The receptors were sampled from a young man in good health. CDR3s include the opening cysteine and the closing phenylalanine or tryptophan. D genes are given only for firm matches. Expanded clones are given a class, and other clones once, few, many or no size at all.

v_gene,len,d_gene,j_gene,abundance,CDR3nt,CDR3aa
TRBV4-1,15,TRBD2,TRBJ2-1,.,TGCGCCAGCAGCTCGGGACTAGCTCTTTCTGGTGAGCAGTTCTTC,CASSSGLALSGEQFF
TRBV7-2,16,TRBD2,TRBJ2-3,.,TGTGCCAGCAGCTTTTCTAGCGGGGGGTTTGCAGATACGCAGTATTTT,CASSFSSGGFADTQYF
TRBV5-4,13,.,TRBJ1-2,.,TGTGCCAGCAGCCAGGACGGAAACTATGGCTACACCTTC,CASSQDGNYGYTF
TRBV27,15,.,TRBJ2-1,.,TGTGCCAGCAGTTTGGGGCGGGCCACCTACAATGAGCAGTTCTTC,CASSLGRATYNEQFF
TRBV2,14,.,TRBJ1-4,.,TGTGCCTGGGGTGGTAGGGGGGGAGATGAAAAACTGTTTTTT,CAWGGRGGDEKLFF
TRBV27,14,.,TRBJ1-1,.,TGTGCCAGCAGTTTGGGGAACAGAAACACTGAAGCTTTCTTT,CASSLGNRNTEAFF
TRBV4-1,16,.,TRBJ1-4,once,TGCGCCAGCAGCCAAGATCTTGCGGCGGTAGGTGAAAAACTGTTTTTT,CASSQDLAAVGEKLFF
TRBV5-4,13,.,TRBJ1-1,.,TGTGCCAGCAGTTCGTCCAGGGGAACTGAAGCTTTCTTT,CASSSSRGTEAFF
TRBV4-1,19,.,TRBJ1-4,.,TGCGCCAGCAGCCAAGTCGGTGTCCGGGGGGATGCAACTAATGAAAAACTGTTTTTT,CASSQVGVRGDATNEKLFF
TRBV15,17,TRBD1,TRBJ2-2,.,TGTGCCACCAGCAGCCAGTGGACAGGGGTGAACACCGGGGAGCTGTTTTTT,CATSSQWTGVNTGELFF
TRBV7-9,13,.,TRBJ1-5,.,TGTGCCAGCAGCCTACAGGGTATAGAGCCCCAGCATTTT,CASSLQGIEPQHF
TRBV29-1,15,TRBD2,TRBJ2-4,.,TGCAGCGTTGAGGGCGGGAGTGCTAGCGGAAACATTCAGTACTTC,CSVEGGSASGNIQYF
TRBV4-1,14,.,TRBJ1-3,once,TGCGCCAGCAGCCAAGATCCCCTTGGAAACACCATATATTTT,CASSQDPLGNTIYF
TRBV7-9,12,.,TRBJ2-1,.,TGTGCCAGCAGCTTAGGGAGGGATGAGCAGTTCTTC,CASSLGRDEQFF
TRBV27,16,.,TRBJ2-6,.,TGTGCCAGCGCCCGCGTGTGGGAAGGAGGGGCCAACGTCCTGACTTTC,CASARVWEGGANVLTF
TRBV11-2,15,.,TRBJ1-1,.,TGTGCCAGCAGCTTAGTGCGGGGCGCGATCACTGAAGCTTTCTTT,CASSLVRGAITEAFF
TRBV27,15,.,TRBJ2-7,.,TGTGCCAGCAGTTCAGGGCCAGGCCTTTACTACGAGCAGTACTTC,CASSSGPGLYYEQYF
TRBV19,14,.,TRBJ1-2,.,TGTGCCAGTAGTATAGGAGGAGGATTTAATGGCTACACCTTC,CASSIGGGFNGYTF
TRBV4-1,17,TRBD1,TRBJ2-4,.,TGCGCCAGCAGCCAACCAACAGGGGGCAGAGCCAAAAACATTCAGTACTTC,CASSQPTGGRAKNIQYF
TRBV11-2,14,.,TRBJ2-7,.,TGTGCCAGCAGCCGAGACAGGGAGGCCTACGAGCAGTACTTC,CASSRDREAYEQYF
TRBV6-5,13,.,TRBJ1-1,.,TGTGCCAGCAGTTTCGGAGGGGACACTGAAGCTTTCTTT,CASSFGGDTEAFF
TRBV20-1,19,TRBD2,TRBJ2-3,.,TGCAGTGCTAGTGGTTTCGGAGCGGGGGGTGGAGGGGGCGCAGATACGCAGTATTTT,CSASGFGAGGGGGADTQYF
TRBV4-2,15,.,TRBJ2-3,once,TGTGCCAGCAGCCAAGCCGGACAGCGCACAGATACGCAGTATTTT,CASSQAGQRTDTQYF
TRBV2,17,TRBD1,TRBJ1-1,.,TGTGCCAGCAGTGAATTGCTCCCGGGACAGGGGGGAGCTGAAGCTTTCTTT,CASSELLPGQGGAEAFF
TRBV19,15,.,TRBJ1-2,.,TGTGCCAGTAGTAATGAACCACAGGGAATTTATGGCTACACCTTC,CASSNEPQGIYGYTF
TRBV7-2,13,TRBD1,TRBJ2-5,.,TGTGCCAGCAGCCCACAGGGGAAGGAGACCCAGTACTTC,CASSPQGKETQYF
TRBV7-6,14,.,TRBJ1-6,.,TGTGCCAGCAGCTTATACCGAAATAATTCACCCCTCCACTTT,CASSLYRNNSPLHF
TRBV19,12,.,TRBJ2-4,.,TGTGCCAGTAGTATAATGGGGAACATTCAGTACTTC,CASSIMGNIQYF
TRBV5-1,13,.,TRBJ1-2,.,TGCGCCAGCAGCTTGGATACAGGGAAGGGGTGCACCTTC,CASSLDTGKGCTF
TRBV24-1,13,.,TRBJ1-2,.,TGTGCCACCAGTGATTTGAAAGGGGAAGGCTACACCTTC,CATSDLKGEGYTF
TRBV7-9,15,TRBD1,TRBJ2-3,few,TGTGCCAGCAGCTTAGTGGGGACAGGGGCAAATACGCAGTATTTT,CASSLVGTGANTQYF
TRBV30,16,.,TRBJ1-2,.,TGTGCCTCCCTCGGCCATGAGGGACATCGATTCTATGGCTACACCTTC,CASLGHEGHRFYGYTF
TRBV10-3,15,.,TRBJ2-7,.,TGTGCCATCAGCCAAAGACAGCAGGACCCTCGGGAGCAGTACTTC,CAISQRQQDPREQYF
TRBV2,15,.,TRBJ1-2,.,TGTGCCAGCAGTGAGTGGGCCCGGGAGGGCTATGGCTACACCTTC,CASSEWAREGYGYTF
TRBV27,13,.,TRBJ2-1,.,TGTGCCAGCAGTTTAGCTAGATACAATGAGCAGTTCTTC,CASSLARYNEQFF
TRBV5-1,15,TRBD1,TRBJ1-2,.,TGCGCCAGCAGCTTGGCTAAGCCGGGACAGGGAGGCTACACCTTC,CASSLAKPGQGGYTF
TRBV3-1/TRBV3-2,20,.,TRBJ1-1,.,TGTGCCAGCAGCCAAGATGTCGGGCACCAAACGTTATGGTGGAACACTGAAGCTTTCTTT,CASSQDVGHQTLWWNTEAFF